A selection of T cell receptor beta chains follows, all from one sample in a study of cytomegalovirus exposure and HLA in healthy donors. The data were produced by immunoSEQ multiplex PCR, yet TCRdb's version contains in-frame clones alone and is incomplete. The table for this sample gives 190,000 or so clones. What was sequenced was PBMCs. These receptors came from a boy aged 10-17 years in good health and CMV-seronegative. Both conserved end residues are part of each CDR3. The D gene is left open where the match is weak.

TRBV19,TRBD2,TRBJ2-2,CASSIVWGGLKDTGELFF,TGTGCCAGTAGTATAGTGTGGGGGGGACTCAAGGACACCGGGGAGCTGTTTTTT
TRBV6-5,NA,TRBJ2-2,CASTLGRRTGELFF,TGTGCCAGCACCTTGGGGAGGCGCACCGGGGAGCTGTTTTTT
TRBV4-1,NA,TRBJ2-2,CATSTTGTNGELFF,TGCGCCACCTCAACAACCGGGACAAACGGGGAGCTGTTTTTT
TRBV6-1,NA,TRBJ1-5,CASSEAPYGNQPQHF,TGTGCCAGCAGTGAAGCGCCCTACGGCAATCAGCCCCAGCATTTT
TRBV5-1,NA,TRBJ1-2,CASSLEGPTGTEDYGYTF,TGCGCCAGCAGCTTGGAGGGGCCAACCGGGACTGAAGATTATGGCTACACCTTC
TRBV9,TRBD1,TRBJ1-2,CASSPRQGFDYGYTF,TGTGCCAGCAGCCCGAGACAGGGATTTGACTATGGCTACACCTTC
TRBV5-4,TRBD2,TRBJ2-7,CASSSGLAVTYEQYF,TGTGCCAGCAGCTCCGGACTAGCGGTTACCTACGAGCAGTACTTC
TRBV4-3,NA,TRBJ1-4,CASSQLPPHRDTAANEKLFF,TGCGCCAGCAGCCAGCTTCCTCCTCACAGGGATACTGCAGCTAATGAAAAACTGTTTTTT
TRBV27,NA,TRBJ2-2,CASSYTSNTGELFF,TGTGCCAGCAGTTATACTTCGAACACCGGGGAGCTGTTTTTT
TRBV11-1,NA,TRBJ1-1,CASSFGPGRSNTEAFF,TGTGCCAGCAGCTTTGGCCCAGGGCGTTCGAACACTGAAGCTTTCTTT
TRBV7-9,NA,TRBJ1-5,CASSFGGDQPQHF,TGTGCCAGCAGCTTCGGAGGCGATCAGCCCCAGCATTTT
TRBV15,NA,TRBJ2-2,CATSRGAANTGELFF,TGTGCCACCAGCAGAGGGGCAGCTAACACCGGGGAGCTGTTTTTT
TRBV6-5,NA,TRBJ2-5,CASSDGGSGTQYF,TGTGCCAGCAGTGACGGTGGATCGGGGACCCAGTACTTC
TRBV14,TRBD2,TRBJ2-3,CASSLRGGSTDTQYF,TGTGCCAGCAGCTTACGCGGGGGTAGCACAGATACGCAGTATTTT
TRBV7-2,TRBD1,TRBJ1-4,CASSPAGTGNKKLFF,TGTGCCAGCAGCCCCGCCGGGACAGGGAACAAAAAACTGTTTTTT
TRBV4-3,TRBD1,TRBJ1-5,CASSHDAAQGETQPQHF,TGCGCCAGCAGCCACGATGCGGCCCAGGGGGAGACTCAGCCCCAGCATTTT
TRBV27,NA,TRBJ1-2,CATANRAVGSDGYTF,TGTGCCACCGCGAACAGGGCAGTGGGGAGCGATGGCTACACCTTC
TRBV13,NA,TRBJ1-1,CASSPGQLNTEAFF,TGTGCCAGCAGCCCCGGACAGTTGAACACTGAAGCTTTCTTT
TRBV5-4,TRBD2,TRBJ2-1,CASSILAGGPSSYNEQFF,TGTGCCAGCAGCATTCTAGCGGGGGGCCCTTCTTCCTACAATGAGCAGTTCTTC
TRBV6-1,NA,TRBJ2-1,CASSPPVVGAPFF,TGTGCCAGCAGTCCACCGGTAGTGGGGGCCCCGTTCTTC
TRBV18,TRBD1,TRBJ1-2,CASSPSQDRTGFNYGYTF,TGTGCCAGCTCACCTTCTCAGGACCGGACAGGCTTTAACTATGGCTACACCTTC
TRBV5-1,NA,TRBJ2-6,CASSLSQVSGANVLTF,TGCGCCAGCAGCTTGTCGCAGGTCTCTGGGGCCAACGTCCTGACTTTC
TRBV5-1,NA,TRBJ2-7,CASSLGRGAPLEQYF,TGCGCCAGCAGCTTGGGTCGTGGGGCACCGCTCGAGCAGTACTTC
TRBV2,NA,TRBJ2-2,CASSSVTPANTGELFF,TGTGCCAGCAGTTCAGTGACACCCGCGAACACCGGGGAGCTGTTTTTT
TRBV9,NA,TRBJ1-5,CASRGAQPQHF,TGTGCCAGCAGGGGGGCGCAGCCCCAGCATTTT
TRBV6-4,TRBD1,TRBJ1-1,CASSANRGTEAFF,TGTGCCAGCAGTGCCAACAGGGGGACTGAAGCTTTCTTT
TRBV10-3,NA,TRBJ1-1,CAISEAGRANTEAFF,TGTGCCATCAGTGAGGCCGGGCGGGCGAACACTGAAGCTTTCTTT
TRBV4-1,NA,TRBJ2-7,CASSQDPGHISYEQYF,TGCGCCAGCAGCCAAGATCCGGGACACATCTCCTACGAGCAGTACTTC
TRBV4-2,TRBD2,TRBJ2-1,CASSQDAGGWDEQFF,TGTGCCAGCAGCCAAGATGCGGGGGGGTGGGATGAGCAGTTCTTC
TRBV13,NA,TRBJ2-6,CASSLETPGANVLTF,TGTGCCAGCAGCTTGGAGACCCCTGGGGCCAACGTCCTGACTTTC
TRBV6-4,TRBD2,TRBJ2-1,CASRGTSGINNEQFF,TGTGCCAGCAGGGGGACTAGCGGAATAAACAATGAGCAGTTCTTC
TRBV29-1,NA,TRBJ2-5,CSVDLASDQETQYF,TGCAGCGTTGACCTAGCGAGCGACCAAGAGACCCAGTACTTC
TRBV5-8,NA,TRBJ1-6,CASSLALGDSPLHF,TGTGCCAGCAGCTTGGCCTTGGGAGATTCACCCCTCCACTTC
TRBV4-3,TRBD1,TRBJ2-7,CASSQAPGGNEQYF,TGCGCCAGCAGCCAAGCACCAGGGGGCAACGAGCAGTACTTC
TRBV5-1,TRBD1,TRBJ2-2,CASSFLVTGSNTGELFF,TGCGCCAGCAGCTTCCTCGTGACAGGGTCGAACACCGGGGAGCTGTTTTTT
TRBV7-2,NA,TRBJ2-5,CASSFYSQETQYF,TGTGCCAGCAGCTTTTACAGCCAAGAGACCCAGTACTTC
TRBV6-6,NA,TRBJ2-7,CASRFGETSYEQYF,TGTGCCAGCAGGTTCGGGGAGACTAGCTACGAGCAGTACTTC
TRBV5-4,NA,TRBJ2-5,CASSRPALGATQETQYF,TGTGCCAGCAGCCGACCGGCTTTGGGGGCGACACAAGAGACCCAGTACTTC
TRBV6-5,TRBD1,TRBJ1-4,CASSPGQGAGKLFF,TGTGCCAGCAGCCCAGGACAGGGGGCCGGGAAACTGTTTTTT
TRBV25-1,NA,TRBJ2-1,CASSDYRINEQFF,TGTGCCAGCAGTGATTACAGGATTAATGAGCAGTTCTTC
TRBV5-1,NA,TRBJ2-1,CASSLVPGRGQFF,TGCGCCAGCAGCTTGGTTCCCGGCCGGGGGCAGTTCTTC
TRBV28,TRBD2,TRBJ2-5,CASRAAGGPTETQYF,TGTGCCAGCAGGGCAGCGGGGGGGCCGACAGAGACCCAGTACTTC
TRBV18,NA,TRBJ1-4,CASSPPLRENEKLFF,TGTGCCAGCTCACCACCGTTGAGGGAAAATGAAAAACTGTTTTTT
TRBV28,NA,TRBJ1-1,CASSFWSGQNTEAFF,TGTGCCAGCAGTTTTTGGTCAGGCCAGAACACTGAAGCTTTCTTT
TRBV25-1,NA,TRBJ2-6,CASNSGANVLTF,TGTGCCAGTAACTCTGGGGCCAACGTCCTGACTTTC
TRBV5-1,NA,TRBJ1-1,CASSLVAQGLNTEAFF,TGCGCCAGCAGCTTGGTGGCCCAGGGCCTGAACACTGAAGCTTTCTTT
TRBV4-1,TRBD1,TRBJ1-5,CASSQVTGGRNQPQHF,TGCGCCAGCAGCCAAGTCACAGGGGGCCGCAATCAGCCCCAGCATTTT
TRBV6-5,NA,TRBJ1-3,CASSYSWRGSGNTIYF,TGTGCCAGCAGTTACTCTTGGCGGGGCTCGGGAAACACCATATATTTT
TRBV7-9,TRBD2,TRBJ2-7,CASSSTVSTGTSGYEQYF,TGTGCCAGCAGCTCGACAGTGAGCACCGGGACTAGCGGTTACGAGCAGTACTTC
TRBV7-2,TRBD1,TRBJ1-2,CASSPMDRGYGYTF,TGTGCCAGCAGCCCAATGGACAGGGGCTATGGCTACACCTTC
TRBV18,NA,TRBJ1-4,CASSPDSRKLFF,TGTGCCAGCTCCCCTGACAGCAGAAAACTGTTTTTT
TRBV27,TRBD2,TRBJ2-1,CASRGGGAPNEQFF,TGTGCCAGCAGGGGCGGGGGGGCCCCCAATGAGCAGTTCTTC
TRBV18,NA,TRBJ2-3,CASSLTNTDTQYF,TGTGCCAGCTCACTCACAAACACAGATACGCAGTATTTT
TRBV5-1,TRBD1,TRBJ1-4,CASSTDRGQANEKLFF,TGCGCCAGCAGCACGGACAGGGGGCAAGCTAATGAAAAACTGTTTTTT
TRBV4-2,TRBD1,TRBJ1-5,CASSPGTDNQPQHF,TGTGCCAGCAGCCCCGGGACAGACAATCAGCCCCAGCATTTT
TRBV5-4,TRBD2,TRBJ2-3,CASIKRGITQYF,TGTGCCAGCATCAAGCGGGGGATTACGCAGTATTTT
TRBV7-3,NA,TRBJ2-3,CASSLKSTTGTDTQYF,TGTGCCAGCAGCTTGAAGTCTACCACGGGCACAGATACGCAGTATTTT
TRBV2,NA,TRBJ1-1,CASRPKAENTEAFF,TGTGCCAGCAGACCAAAGGCGGAGAACACTGAAGCTTTCTTT
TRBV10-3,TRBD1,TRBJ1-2,CAIRRTPGQGAGTHGYTF,TGTGCCATCAGGCGGACTCCGGGACAGGGGGCGGGTACCCATGGCTACACCTTC
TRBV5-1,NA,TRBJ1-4,CASSLDQGGEKLFF,TGCGCCAGCAGCTTGGACCAGGGAGGTGAAAAACTGTTTTTT